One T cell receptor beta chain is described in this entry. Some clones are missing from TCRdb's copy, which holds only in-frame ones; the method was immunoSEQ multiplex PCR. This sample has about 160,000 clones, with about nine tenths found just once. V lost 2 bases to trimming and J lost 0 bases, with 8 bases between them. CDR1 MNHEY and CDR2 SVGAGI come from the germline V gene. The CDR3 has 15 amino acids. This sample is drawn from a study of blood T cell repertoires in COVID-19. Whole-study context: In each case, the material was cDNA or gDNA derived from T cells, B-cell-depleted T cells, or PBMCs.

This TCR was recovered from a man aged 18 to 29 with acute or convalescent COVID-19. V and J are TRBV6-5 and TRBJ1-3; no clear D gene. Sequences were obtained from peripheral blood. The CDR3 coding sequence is TGTGCCAGCAGTTACGAGGCCCTCTCTGGAAACACCATATATTTT. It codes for CASSYEALSGNTIYF.